The 14 T cell receptor beta chains given below trace back to one sample, sequenced in a study of human thymus T cells. Sequencing was performed with immunoSEQ multiplex PCR; in TCRdb, only in-frame clones are kept and a portion is missing. Of some 130,000 clones in the sample, around 94% were seen once. Resected material from corrective heart surgery provided the thymus tissue analysed. Sequencing input: thymus tissue. These receptor sequences come from a boy under two years old with a congenital heart defect but otherwise immunologically healthy.

This rearrangement joins TRBV29-1 to TRBJ2-7, with 15 bases lining up with TRBD2. CDR3 length: 15 residues. J gave up 6 bases and V 4 bases, and 7 bases lay outside the gene matches. The germline CDR1 and CDR2 sequences are SQVTM and ANQGSEA. The CDR3 DNA follows: TGCAGCGTTGTGGGACTAGCGGGGGGCCACGGCGAGCAGTACTTC. It specifies CSVVGLAGGHGEQYF.

The chain recombines TRBV19 with TRBJ1-6; D is unclear. The CDR3 extends over 14 amino acids. Germline V lookup: CDR1 LNHDA, CDR2 SQIVND (reference sequence). V lost 11 bases to trimming and J lost 0 bases, with 11 bases between them. CDR3 nucleotides: TGTGCCTCCGTCGGGAGCTCCTATAATTCACCCCTCCACTTT. Translating gives CASVGSSYNSPLHF.

The J gene is TRBJ2-7, the V gene TRBV12-2; the table assigns TRBD1, which was not confirmed against the DNA. TRBV12-2 is a documented pseudogene. There are 17 residues in the CDR3. CDR3 loop: CASRLSYSDSLLYEQYF. The CDR3 DNA reads TGTGCAAGTCGCTTAAGCTATTCGGACAGTTTACTCTACGAGCAGTACTTC.

The CDR3 nucleotides read TGTGCCAGCAGCCCCGCCCGTGGGAGCTCCTACGAGCAGTACTTC. Its translation is CASSPARGSSYEQYF. The V gene is TRBV7-9, the J gene TRBJ2-7; tentatively, D is TRBD2 (5 bases). CDR1 is SEHNR, CDR2 FQNEAQ, per germline (reference sequence). Trimming pared 5 bases from V and 0 bases from J, leaving 14 bases between. The CDR3 contains 15 residues. The variable domain in full, with the rest retrieved from reference TRBV7-9 and TRBJ2-7, is DTGVSQNPRHKITKRGQNVTFRCDPISEHNRLYWYRQTLGQGPEFLTYFQNEAQLEKSRLLSDRFSAERPKGSFSTLEIQRTEQGDSAMYLCASSPARGSSYEQYFGPGTRLTVT.

The J gene is TRBJ1-1, the V gene TRBV27; 7 bases line up with TRBD1. Trimming at V came to 4 bases and at J to 1 base, leaving 18 bases not matched to a gene. The CDR3 is 19 amino acids. Germline CDR1 reads MNHEY; CDR2 reads SMNVEV (reference sequence). This CDR3 is CASSSDRTGRRGENTEAFF. For the CDR3, the DNA is TGTGCCAGCAGTTCCGATCGGACAGGCCGACGCGGGGAGAACACTGAAGCTTTCTTT.

The V gene is TRBV5-6, the J gene TRBJ2-4, with 9 bases aligning to TRBD1. CDR1 and CDR2 (germline): SGHDT, YYEEEE. V dropped 3 bases and J dropped 8; count of bases not matched to a gene: 9. This CDR3 region has 15 residues. DNA of the CDR3: TGTGCCAGCAGCTACGGACAGGGGCTGGGGGACATTCAGTACTTC. This sequence encodes CASSYGQGLGDIQYF.

This sequence joins TRBV4-1 and TRBJ2-1; D perhaps matches TRBD2 (7 bases). In germline, CDR1 is MGHRA, CDR2 YSYEKL. V lost 0 bases and J 2 bases, leaving 14 bases between the germline ends. This CDR3 region has 17 residues. As DNA, the CDR3 is TGCGCCAGCAGCCAAGATGGGGGCGGGACTACCTACAATGAGCAGTTCTTC. The encoded protein is CASSQDGGGTTYNEQFF.

For the CDR3, the DNA is TGTGCCAGCAGCCCCAGGGGAAACTATGGCTACACCTTC. Residues: CASSPRGNYGYTF. The chain links TRBV14 to TRBJ1-2, with D tentatively TRBD1 (6 bases). The ends were cut back, 4 bases at V and 2 bases at J, with 8 bases in the middle. The germline CDR1 and CDR2 sequences are SGHDN and FVKESK. CDR3 length: 13 amino acids.

This chain connects TRBV19 to TRBJ1-3, with a weak D call TRBD1 (6 bases). The CDR3 has 12 amino acids. Germline V gene data show CDR1 as LNHDA and CDR2 as SQIVND (reference sequence). Trimming stripped 5 bases from V and 8 bases from J, with 10 bases between. The CDR3, as DNA: TGTGCCAGTAGTTCCCGACAGGACACCATATATTTT. Its protein is CASSSRQDTIYF.

The rearrangement uses TRBV19 and TRBJ2-5; TRBD1 matches at 9 bases. CDR1 is LNHDA, CDR2 SQIVND, per germline (reference sequence). V lost 1 base and J lost 2; bases outside the gene matches: 5. The CDR3 contains 16 residues. CDR3 region: CASSIAPDRGQETQYF. CDR3 bases: TGTGCCAGTAGTATAGCCCCGGACAGGGGTCAAGAGACCCAGTACTTC.

There are a few counts of this clone. J is TRBJ1-2 and V is TRBV7-2; unclear D gene. Trimming left V 4 bases short and J 1 base short, with 10 bases between. The CDR3 contains 14 residues. Germline V gene lookup returns CDR1 SGHTA and CDR2 FQGNSA. CDR3 sequence reads: CASSSSGLNYGYTF. The CDR3, as DNA: TGTGCCAGCAGCTCCTCGGGCCTTAACTATGGCTACACCTTC.

The V gene is TRBV29-1, the J gene TRBJ2-1; D is unresolved. Trimming left V 5 bases short and J 10 bases short, with 12 bases between. The CDR3 spans 11 residues. Germline V gene lookup returns CDR1 SQVTM and CDR2 ANQGSEA. The CDR3 sequence: CSVLRPSEQFF. The CDR3 nucleotides read TGCAGCGTTCTTCGGCCTTCGGAGCAGTTCTTC.

The V call is TRBV4-3, the J call TRBJ2-1; no clear D. The germline V gene encodes CDR1 LGHNA and CDR2 YSLEER. The CDR3 totals 14 residues. V lost 1 base and J 5 bases, leaving 9 bases between the germline ends. The DNA of the CDR3 is TGCGCCAGCAGCCAAGTTTCATACCACAATGAGCAGTTCTTC. Its protein is CASSQVSYHNEQFF.

This chain joins TRBV30 and TRBJ2-4; D unresolved. With 0 bases removed from V and 5 bases from J, the gap between germline ends came to 5 bases. CDR1 is GTSNPN, CDR2 SVGIG, per germline (reference sequence). CDR3 length: 12 residues. As DNA, the CDR3 is TGTGCCTGGAGTGTACATCAAAACATTCAGTACTTC. This sequence encodes CAWSVHQNIQYF.